This T cell receptor (beta chain) is from a study of cytomegalovirus exposure and HLA in healthy donors. Regarding the study as a whole: Subsequent analysis found a tendency for first-cohort TCR clusters to co-occur within the 120 or so validation repertoires. TCR beta chains numbering more than 150 were designated cytomegalovirus-associated.

This table comes from immunoSEQ multiplex PCR, and its TCRdb copy is limited to in-frame clones, with some not included. The sample comprises 100,000 or so clones, around 88% of which are singletons, and 3.9% rests with the top ten. The study drew the donors from its approximately 110-subject validation cohort, separate from the roughly 700-subject first cohort. Germline V gene sequence: CDR1 LNHDA, CDR2 SQIVND (reference sequence). V dropped 7 bases and J dropped 1 base, with 20 bases sitting between them. CDR3 size: 16 residues. A remark on this clone: Its antigen is undetermined.

The material sequenced was PBMCs. The rearrangement uses TRBV19 and TRBJ2-7, with unresolved D. The clonotype was recovered from a woman in her 30s in good health and CMV-seronegative. For the CDR3, the DNA is TGTGCCAGTAAAAACGACCACCTTCAACTATCCTACGAGCAGTACTTC. Its protein is CASKNDHLQLSYEQYF.